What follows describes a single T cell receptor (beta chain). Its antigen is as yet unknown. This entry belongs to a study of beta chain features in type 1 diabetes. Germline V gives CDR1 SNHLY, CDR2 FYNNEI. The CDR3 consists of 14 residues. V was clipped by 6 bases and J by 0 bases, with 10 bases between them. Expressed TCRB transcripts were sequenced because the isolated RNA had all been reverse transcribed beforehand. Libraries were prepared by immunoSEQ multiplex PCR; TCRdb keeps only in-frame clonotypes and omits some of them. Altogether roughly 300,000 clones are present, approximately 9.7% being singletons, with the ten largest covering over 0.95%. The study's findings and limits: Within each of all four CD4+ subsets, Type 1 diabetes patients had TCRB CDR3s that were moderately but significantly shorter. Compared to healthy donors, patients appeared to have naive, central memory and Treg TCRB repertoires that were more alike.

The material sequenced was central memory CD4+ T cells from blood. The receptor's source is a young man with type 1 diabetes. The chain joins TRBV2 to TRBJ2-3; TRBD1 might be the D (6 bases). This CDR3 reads CASRAGASTDTQYF. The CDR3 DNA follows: TGTGCCAGCAGGGCAGGGGCAAGCACAGATACGCAGTATTTT. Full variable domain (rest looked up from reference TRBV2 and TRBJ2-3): EPEVTQTPSHQVTQMGQEVILRCVPISNHLYFYWYRQILGQKVEFLVSFYNNEISEKSEIFDDQFSVERPDGSNFTLKIRSTKLEDSAMYFCASRAGASTDTQYFGPGTRLTVL.